This TCR beta chain was sequenced during a study of blood T cell repertoires in COVID-19. V trimming: 4 bases; J trimming: 2 bases; junction bases outside the gene matches: 5. Germline assignment: CDR1 SNHLY and CDR2 FYNNEI. The CDR3 has 15 amino acids. Here immunoSEQ multiplex PCR was the method, and the copy in TCRdb shows in-frame clones only, minus some. The sample has about 170,000 clones; 85% are singletons. The specimen was peripheral blood. The chain combines TRBV2 with TRBJ1-3, with 7 bases aligning to TRBD1. The TCR comes from an elderly woman with COVID-19, enrolled during active disease. CDR3 protein: CASSADRPAGNTIYF. CDR3 DNA sequence: TGTGCCAGCAGTGCGGACAGGCCCGCTGGAAACACCATATATTTT.